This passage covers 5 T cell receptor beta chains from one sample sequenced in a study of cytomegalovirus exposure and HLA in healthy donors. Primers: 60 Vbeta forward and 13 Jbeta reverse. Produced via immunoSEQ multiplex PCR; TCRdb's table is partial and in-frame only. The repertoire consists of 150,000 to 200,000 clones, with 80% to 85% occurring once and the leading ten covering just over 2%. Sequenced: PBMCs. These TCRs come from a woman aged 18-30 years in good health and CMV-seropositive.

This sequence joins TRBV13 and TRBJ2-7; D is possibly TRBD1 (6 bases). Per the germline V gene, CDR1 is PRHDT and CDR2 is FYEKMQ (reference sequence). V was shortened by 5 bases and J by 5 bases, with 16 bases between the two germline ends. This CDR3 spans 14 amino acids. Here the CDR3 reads CASSLNRVVHEQYF. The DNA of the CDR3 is TGTGCCAGCAGCCTTAACAGGGTTGTCCACGAGCAGTACTTC.

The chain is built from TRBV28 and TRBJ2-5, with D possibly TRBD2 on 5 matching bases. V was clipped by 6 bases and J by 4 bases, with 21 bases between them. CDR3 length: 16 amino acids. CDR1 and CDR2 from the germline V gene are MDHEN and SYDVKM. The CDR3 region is CASSPGGEGSIETQYF. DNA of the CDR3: TGTGCCAGCAGCCCCGGTGGTGAGGGTAGCATAGAGACCCAGTACTTC.

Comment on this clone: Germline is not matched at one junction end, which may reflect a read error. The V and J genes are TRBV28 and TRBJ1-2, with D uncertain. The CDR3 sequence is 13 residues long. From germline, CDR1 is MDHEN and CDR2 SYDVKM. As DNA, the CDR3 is TGTGTCAGCAGCCCCGGGAGCCTTTATGGCTACACCTTC. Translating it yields CVSSPGSLYGYTF.

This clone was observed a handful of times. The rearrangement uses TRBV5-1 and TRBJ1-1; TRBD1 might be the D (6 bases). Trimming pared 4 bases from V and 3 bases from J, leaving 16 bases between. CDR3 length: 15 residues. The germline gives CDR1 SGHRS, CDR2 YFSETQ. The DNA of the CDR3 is TGCGCCAGCAGCCCTCTAGGGGGTGTTGACACTGAAGCTTTCTTT. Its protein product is CASSPLGGVDTEAFF.

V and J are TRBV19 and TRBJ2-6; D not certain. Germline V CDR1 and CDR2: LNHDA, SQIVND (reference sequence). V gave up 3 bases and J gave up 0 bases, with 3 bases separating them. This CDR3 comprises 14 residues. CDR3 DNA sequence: TGTGCCAGTAGTATCTCCTCTGGGGCCAACGTCCTGACTTTC. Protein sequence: CASSISSGANVLTF.